This T cell receptor (beta chain) was identified in a study of blood T cell repertoires in COVID-19 (dated by TCRdb to the early 2020s). In terms of the full investigation: Samples from collaborators originated in the United States, Italy and Spain and spanned both the acute and convalescent phases of COVID-19. The samples were drawn from two sources: the first 160 participants of the ongoing ImmuneRACE study, and fewer than 1,500 subjects contributed by 6 global collaborators. The sample metadata nearly always contained a de-identified subject ID, COVID-19 status, age in years and sex. A freely available public database, intended as a resource for researchers studying the immune response to SARS-CoV-2, is where the repertoires were released. Where available, HLA class I and class II types were taken from metadata supplied by the sample provider and were not determined by assay-based typing. Subjects who had been exposed to COVID-19, were actively infected with it, or had recovered from it provided the deeply sampled blood TCRbeta repertoires that made up the dataset. The prospective study material was composed of cDNA or gDNA derived from T cells, B-cell-depleted T cells, or PBMCs.

As to this clone: The antigen it binds to is not known. No qualities accompany the bases; no much larger clone lies one base away.

Study-wide conclusions, independent of this receptor: The amount of clinical and demographic metadata varied by source and participant and was provided uncurated.

Participants in the prospective study were enrolled through a virtual design, were aged about 18 to 100 years, and lived in roughly 24 United States geographic areas. Cohort assignment in the prospective study relied on participant-reported clinical history from a screening survey and a study questionnaire. In the prospective study, whole blood, serum and a nasopharyngeal or oropharyngeal swab were collected from each participant by mobile phlebotomists. Additional blood draws and questionnaires over a 2-month period could optionally be provided by prospective study participants. Before DNA extraction, blood samples from the prospective study were shipped at room temperature or frozen. TCRbeta CDR3 regions were amplified from genomic DNA by means of the immunoSEQ Assay, a bias-controlled multiplex PCR. Under the source paper's analysis protocol: Within the assay, amplification of reference gene primers was used to estimate how many nucleated cells each sample contained. Sequence reads were collapsed and filtered to measure the absolute abundance of every unique TCRbeta CDR3 rearrangement. For each sample, productive Simpson clonality was calculated as the square root of Simpson's diversity index over productive rearrangements. In TCRdb, the immuneACCESS table is reduced to in-frame sequences with V and J assigned. These tables do not hold every clone; where another copy was compared, an unresolved V gene accounts for under half, and the others remain unexplained. V, J and clone size are taken as reported in that table, and D and trimming were inferred from the DNA itself. Across this sample there are about 280,000 clones, with around 90% seen only once. The ten largest clonotypes hold about 1.7% of the sample.

The sequencing sample was made of PBMCs or T cells enriched from blood (not recorded which). The clonotype comes from a woman between 18 and 29 years old with acute COVID-19.

The base sequence is TGCGCCAGCAGCCAAGAGAGTCCCCACAATGAGCAGTTCTTC. Its product reads: CASSQESPHNEQFF. This sequence uses TRBV4-3 and TRBJ2-1; confidence is insufficient to name the D gene. The CDR3 spans 14 residues, from the cysteine through the phenylalanine. Of all the DNA, just the CDR3 is kept, 42 bases in frame from base 1. The germline V gene specifies LGHNA as CDR1 and YSLEER as CDR2. Trimming removed 0 bases from V and 5 bases from J, leaving 8 bases between the germline ends.